The clone carrying this T cell receptor (beta chain) was counted between two and nine times. Its antigen is undetermined. The CDR3 runs to 13 residues. CDR1 and CDR2 from the germline V gene are MGHRA and YSYEKL. Trimming took 1 base from V and 7 from J; bases not matched to a gene: 0. These data come from a study of T cell repertoires in cytomegalovirus infection. Each CDR3 protein gets one entry after TCRdb re-called the reads with MiXCR. The sample includes about 160,000 distinct CDR3 sequences, less than 25% seen only once; the top ten take around a quarter. Sequencing was performed on CD8+ T cells from cultured PBMCs, taken from culture after CMV antigen stimulation. The sequence was collected from a human donor in good health (CMV status not recorded). Some clones in this sample may be carry-over from other donors' samples. The V gene is TRBV4-1, the J gene TRBJ2-7, with TRBD2 identical over 11 bases. The CDR3: CASSQGLAGEQYF. CDR3 DNA sequence: TGCGCCAGCAGCCAAGGACTAGCGGGGGAGCAGTACTTC.